The 10 T cell receptor beta chains below all came from one sample that was sequenced in a study of siplizumab effects on memory and regulatory T cells. Sequencing used immunoSEQ multiplex PCR; TCRdb keeps in-frame clones, though not all of them. Counted here are around 110,000 clones, about 95% occurring once; the ten biggest clones make up roughly 1.5%. Sequenced material: non-Treg CD4+ T cells sorted from blood. These receptors all come from a human donor in good health.

This chain joins TRBV10-2 and TRBJ2-7; TRBD1 or TRBD2 may be the D gene (5 bases each). The germline gives CDR1 WSHSY, CDR2 SAAADI. The V and J ends lost 6 bases and 7 bases respectively, with 16 bases between them. The CDR3 has 13 residues. This CDR3 reads CASSNAQGAEQYF. In DNA, the CDR3 is TGCGCCAGCAGCAACGCGCAGGGAGCTGAGCAGTACTTC.

V gene TRBV19 combines with J gene TRBJ2-1, with 7 bases lining up with TRBD2. The CDR3 length is 19 residues. In germline, CDR1 is LNHDA, CDR2 SQIVND (reference sequence). V dropped 3 bases and J dropped 7; count of bases not matched to a gene: 21. The CDR3 protein is CASSIMVGLRGSRRNEQFF. In nucleotides, the CDR3 is TGTGCCAGTAGTATTATGGTGGGGCTACGCGGGAGTAGGAGGAATGAGCAGTTCTTC.

This chain joins TRBV29-1 and TRBJ1-1; D gene unclear. CDR1 is SQVTM and CDR2 is ANQGSEA in the germline V gene. The CDR3 length is 13 residues. The V end was cut by 5 bases, the J end by 0 bases, with 10 bases between. DNA for the CDR3: TGCAGCGTTAAGGGCATCATGAACACTGAAGCTTTCTTT. Protein: CSVKGIMNTEAFF.

The V and J genes are TRBV7-2 and TRBJ2-7; D gene ambiguous. CDR3 size: 11 residues. The germline V gene encodes CDR1 SGHTA and CDR2 FQGNSA. Trimming shortened V by 8 bases and J by 10 bases, and 15 bases separated the two germline ends. The DNA for the CDR3 is TGTGCCAGCGCCCAGTCTCGACTTCAGTACTTC. Its translation is CASAQSRLQYF.

As regards this clone: The same CDR3 is also encoded by other DNA sequences in this sample. This chain connects TRBV6-5 to TRBJ2-1; a weak D match, TRBD2 (6 bases). Germline V CDR1 and CDR2: MNHEY, SVGAGI. This CDR3 has 11 amino acids. V was pared by 8 bases and J by 7 bases, with 9 bases between. The chain's CDR3 is CASGRGNEQFF. The DNA of the CDR3 is TGTGCCAGCGGCCGGGGGAATGAGCAGTTCTTC.

The chain carries TRBV5-4 and TRBJ2-6; D gene unclear. Germline CDR1 reads SGHNT; CDR2 reads YYREEE (reference sequence). The V end was cut by 0 bases, the J end by 0 bases, with 13 bases between. The CDR3 is 18 amino acids. The CDR3 coding sequence is TGTGCCAGCAGCTTGGACACAGCTCTACCCTCTGGGGCCAACGTCCTGACTTTC. Translation gives CASSLDTALPSGANVLTF.

The chain couples TRBV5-4 to TRBJ2-7, with 10 bases fitting TRBD2. The CDR3 is 17 residues long. Germline V CDR1 and CDR2: SGHNT, YYREEE (reference sequence). The ends lost 1 base at V and 1 base at J; junction bases unmatched: 8. The CDR3 DNA sequence: TGTGCCAGCAGCTTGTCGCCTAGCGGGAGCCAGTCCTACGAGCAGTACTTC. This encodes CASSLSPSGSQSYEQYF.

The V call is TRBV20-1, the J call TRBJ1-1, with D uncertain. CDR3 length: 10 amino acids. V was cut by 2 bases and J by 7 bases, with 5 bases left in between. Germline V CDR1 and CDR2: DFQATT, SNEGSKA (reference sequence). CDR3 in DNA: TGCAGTGCTAGACAGATTGAAGCTTTCTTT. Translating it yields CSARQIEAFF.

The chain's CDR3 is CSVAQWTGQNTGELFF. DNA for the CDR3: TGCAGCGTTGCCCAATGGACAGGGCAGAACACCGGGGAGCTGTTTTTT. The chain couples TRBV29-1 to TRBJ2-2; TRBD1 matches at 8 bases. With 4 bases clipped from V and 1 base from J, the junction kept 8 bases outside the gene matches. Germline lookup yields CDR1 SQVTM and CDR2 ANQGSEA. CDR3 length: 16 residues.

The chain employs TRBV6-5 and TRBJ1-6; tentatively, D is TRBD1 (5 bases). Germline CDR1 and CDR2: MNHEY and SVGAGI. The CDR3 spans 12 residues. The germline V and J ends were trimmed by 8 bases and 6 bases, with 8 bases remaining between them. CDR3 loop: CASRDGNSPLHF. In nucleotides, the CDR3 is TGTGCCAGCCGGGACGGTAATTCACCCCTCCACTTT.